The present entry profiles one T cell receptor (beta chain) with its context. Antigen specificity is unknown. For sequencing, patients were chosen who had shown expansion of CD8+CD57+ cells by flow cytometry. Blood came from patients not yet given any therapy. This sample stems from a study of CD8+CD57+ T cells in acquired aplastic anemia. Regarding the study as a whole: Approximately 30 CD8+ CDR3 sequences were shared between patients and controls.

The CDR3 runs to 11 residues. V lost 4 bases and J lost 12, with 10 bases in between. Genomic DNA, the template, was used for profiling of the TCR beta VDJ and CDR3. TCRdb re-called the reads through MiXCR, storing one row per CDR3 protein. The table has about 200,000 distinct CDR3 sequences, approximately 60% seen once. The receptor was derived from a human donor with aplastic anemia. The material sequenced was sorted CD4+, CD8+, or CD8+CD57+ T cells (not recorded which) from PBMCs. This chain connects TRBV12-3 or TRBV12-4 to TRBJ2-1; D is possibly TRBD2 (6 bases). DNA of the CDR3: TGTGCCAGCAGTTGGACGGAGGGGCAGTTCTTC. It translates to CASSWTEGQFF.